This paragraph reports one T cell receptor (beta chain). Antigen unknown. This CDR3 spans 15 amino acids. Trimming shortened V by 6 bases and J by 0 bases, and 14 bases separated the two germline ends. CDR1 is MDHEN and CDR2 is SYDVKM in the germline V gene. This sample is part of a study of cytomegalovirus exposure and HLA in healthy donors. The PCR ran on 60 Vbeta and 13 Jbeta primers. Method: immunoSEQ multiplex PCR; TCRdb's copy keeps in-frame clones and lacks some. The sample consists of fewer than 200,000 clones, around 81% of them appearing once. General study points: Most TCR beta V segments were productive about 87% or about 30% of the time in an earlier analysis. Evidence from a later analysis indicated that most CMV-associated TCR beta chains looked HLA-restricted. Analysis was performed later, and it showed HLA-associated TCR beta chains to be more clonally expanded than equally common others. There were some public TCRs occurring in many donors, but most TCR sequences were rare.

The V gene is TRBV28, the J gene TRBJ1-1; no clear D gene. The source material was PBMCs. This receptor was identified in a woman in her thirties in good health and CMV-seronegative. The CDR3 protein is CASRPAGGVNTEAFF. The CDR3, as DNA: TGTGCCAGCAGACCCGCAGGTGGTGTGAACACTGAAGCTTTCTTT.